What follows describes a single T cell receptor (beta chain). The data were obtained in a study of blood T cell repertoires in COVID-19. The V end lost 6 bases, the J end lost 9 bases, and 16 bases lay between the germline ends. Germline loops: CDR1 SGHRS, CDR2 YFSETQ. This CDR3 is built from 14 residues. TCRdb keeps only in-frame clones here, not all; method: immunoSEQ multiplex PCR. This sample has about 380,000 clones, with 88% found just once. The origin of this receptor is a woman between 18 and 29 years old who had recovered from COVID-19. Sequenced input: PBMCs or T cells enriched from blood (not recorded which). The rearrangement links TRBV5-1 to TRBJ1-6; D unclear. CDR3 loop: CASTLGVQPSPLHF. CDR3 bases: TGCGCCAGCACCCTCGGGGTCCAGCCTTCACCCCTCCACTTT.